The table lists the clone carrying this T cell receptor beta chain with a few counts. Its antigen is not known. TCR beta libraries were prepared from cDNA with unique molecular identifiers. About 500,000 cDNA molecules were obtained per 1 to 10 million input T cells. One entry per CDR3 protein, called by TCRdb with MiXCR from the PCR reads. The table includes about 820,000 distinct CDR3 sequences, about 57% detected once. This specimen belongs to a study of post-analysis software for immune sequencing data. Study-wide points: Samples made in the same batch grouped tightly together by F measure. Controls significantly exceeded multiple sclerosis patients in normalized Chao1 diversity. Among a handful of TRBV segments more frequent in patients than controls were TRBV5-6, TRBV5-1 and TRBV20-1.

Trimming removed 4 bases at V and 0 bases at J, with 11 bases between. CDR1 is DFQATT and CDR2 is SNEGSKA in the germline V gene (reference sequence). The CDR3 is 14 amino acids. This TCR was sampled from a girl under 18 with multiple sclerosis. J is TRBJ2-3 and V is TRBV20-1; D may be TRBD2 (6 bases). The material sequenced was blood. The CDR3 protein is CSAISGISTDTQYF. Written as DNA, the CDR3 is TGCAGTGCTATTAGCGGTATTAGCACAGATACGCAGTATTTT.